The sequence of this T cell receptor (beta chain) was determined in a study of cytomegalovirus exposure and HLA in healthy donors. For the study at large: The study placed 80% to 85% of its approximately 380 genotyped donors in the Caucasian-associated ancestry cluster. Study findings and constraints: Trimming of TCR beta V- and J-genes showed a link, identified in a later analysis, to a missense DCLRE1C variant.

Germline V gene sequence: CDR1 PRHDT, CDR2 FYEKMQ (reference sequence). V gave up 1 base and J gave up 3 bases, with 14 bases separating them. This CDR3 has 16 residues. As regards this clone: Its target is not known.

PCR amplification relied on 60 Vbeta primers (plus 13 Jbeta primers). Some clones are missing from TCRdb's copy, which holds only in-frame ones; the method was immunoSEQ multiplex PCR. The sample shows some 94,000 clones, just under 70% of them seen only once. The sequencing input was PBMCs. The V call is TRBV13, the J call TRBJ2-3; TRBD2 might be the D (6 bases). This TCR was recovered from a man between 45 and 60 years old in good health and CMV-seronegative. The CDR3 DNA reads as TGTGCCAGCAGCTTAGATTCCGGGAGTAAGACAGATACGCAGTATTTT. Translation gives CASSLDSGSKTDTQYF.